A single sample gave rise to the 7 T cell receptor beta chains below, sequenced in a study of regulatory T cells in long-lasting Graves disease. Time point defined: newly diagnosed GD, antithyroid drugs for less than 3 months. Following extraction of RNA from PBMCs, that RNA was used to make the TCR library. CDR3-region Arm-PCR and iRepertoire HTBI primers produced the TCR beta libraries. TCRdb reanalysed the multiplex PCR reads using MiXCR and keeps one entry per CDR3 protein. The sample lists approximately 560,000 distinct CDR3 sequences, 15% to 20% occurring once. Separately, the same data were catalogued under a study of T cells in Graves' hyperthyroidism and ophthalmopathy.

The sample here was peripheral blood mononuclear cells (PBMCs), taken at new diagnosis, from a patient treated with antithyroid drugs. These receptors originate from a man between 18 and 29 years old with Graves disease.

The V gene is TRBV6-2 or TRBV6-3, the J gene TRBJ1-4; D is ambiguous. Trimming cost V 2 bases and J 5 bases, with 3 bases left between them. CDR3 size: 12 residues. Germline V gene data show CDR1 as MNHEY and CDR2 as SVGEGT. CDR3: CASSYRNEKLFF. DNA for the CDR3: TGTGCCAGCAGTTACAGAAATGAAAAACTGTTTTTT.

This rearrangement joins TRBV25-1 to TRBJ1-6; no clear D. V lost 3 bases and J lost 5, with 5 bases in between. Germline V gives CDR1 MGHDK, CDR2 SYGVNS. This CDR3 is 13 amino acids long. The CDR3 sequence: CASSDRNNSPLHF. Here the CDR3 DNA reads TGTGCCAGCAGTGATCGGAATAATTCACCCCTCCACTTT. Filled out from reference TRBV25-1 and TRBJ1-6, the complete variable domain reads EADIYQTPRYLVIGTGKKITLECSQTMGHDKMYWYQQDPGMELHLIHYSYGVNSTEKGDLSSESTVSRIRTEHFPLTLESARPSHTSQYLCASSDRNNSPLHFGNGTRLTVT.

V usage is TRBV6-1 and J usage is TRBJ2-2; a possible D gene is TRBD2 (5 bases). Germline CDR1 and CDR2: MNHNS and SASEGT. The CDR3 has 18 residues. V was clipped by 3 bases and J by 1 base, with 18 bases between them. CDR3 sequence: CASSESRVGEVNTGELFF. CDR3 DNA: TGTGCCAGCAGTGAGTCTCGTGTGGGAGAGGTGAACACCGGGGAGCTGTTTTTT.

There are many counts of this clonotype. The chain joins TRBV20-1 to TRBJ1-5, with TRBD1 matching over 11 bases. V was pared by 5 bases and J by 6 bases, with 6 bases of the junction left unmatched. The CDR3 is 14 amino acids. Looked up from germline, CDR1 is DFQATT and CDR2 is SNEGSKA (reference sequence). CDR3 sequence (DNA): TGCAGTGCTCAGGACAGGGGGCCCCTTCAGCCCCAGCATTTT. This codes for CSAQDRGPLQPQHF.

This clonotype was seen a handful of times. The chain carries TRBV25-1 and TRBJ2-2; 11 positions match TRBD1. The CDR3 loop spans 18 amino acids. Germline V CDR1 and CDR2: MGHDK, SYGVNS. With V trimmed by 4 bases and J by 1 base, 8 bases remained unmatched. In nucleotides, the CDR3 is TGTGCCAGCAGTGGTCAAAGGGACAGGGGGTTGAACACCGGGGAGCTGTTTTTT. Residues: CASSGQRDRGLNTGELFF.

This clonotype was seen ten or more times. The rearrangement joins TRBV24-1 to TRBJ2-7; D uncertain. CDR1 KGHDR and CDR2 SFDVKD come from the germline V gene. This CDR3 region has 12 residues. Trimming shortened V by 3 bases and J by 4 bases, and 6 bases separated the two germline ends. The DNA for the CDR3 is TGTGCCACCAGTGATCAATCTTACGAGCAGTACTTC. Translated, it gives CATSDQSYEQYF.

This clonotype has a count of ten or more. The chain combines TRBV28 with TRBJ2-7, with 10 bases aligning to TRBD1. CDR1 MDHEN and CDR2 SYDVKM come from the germline V gene. The CDR3 is 16 amino acids. With V trimmed by 7 bases and J by 9 bases, 18 bases remained unmatched. CDR3 sequence reads: CASKSAAGTGVFWQYF. As DNA, the CDR3 is TGTGCCAGCAAATCTGCAGCAGGGACAGGGGTGTTTTGGCAGTACTTC.